A single sample is the source of the 5 T cell receptor beta chains below, sequenced in a study of CXCR3-negative and CXCR3-positive naive CD8 T cells. Whole-study results and caveats: Researchers report that CXCR3-positive naive cells carry more hydrophobic TRB CDR3s than CXCR3-negative naive cells.

It was by 5' RACE with UMI labels that the TRB cDNA libraries were prepared. TCRdb reanalyzed the 5' RACE reads, giving one entry per CDR3 protein sequence and no DNA. In all, the sample yields over 50,000 distinct CDR3 sequences. These receptors lack a known antigen. The specimen sequenced was naive CXCR3+ CD8+ T cells from blood. Subset meaning: CD45RO-CCR7+CD27+CD95- naive CD8+ T cells expressing CXCR3 (TNR3+). Receptor source: a human donor in good health. Some clones in this sample may be carry-over from other donors' samples.

The CDR3 loop reads CSVSYVNEQFF. V gene TRBV29-1 combines with J gene TRBJ2-1. CDR3 length: 11 residues. The germline CDR1 and CDR2 sequences are SQVTM and ANQGSEA.

The chain joins TRBV7-3 to TRBJ2-1; without DNA, the TCRdb call of TRBD2 cannot be checked. The length of the CDR3 is 17 residues. Germline lookup yields CDR1 SGHTA and CDR2 FQGTGA. The CDR3 reads CASSPPLGLAGYNEQFF.

V usage is TRBV2 and J usage is TRBJ2-1; TCRdb calls TRBD1, which cannot be checked without DNA. Germline V CDR1 and CDR2: SNHLY, FYNNEI. The CDR3 sequence is 16 residues long. CDR3 amino acids: CASSDPFEAGYNEQFF.

This chain links TRBV6-5 with TRBJ1-1. This CDR3 spans 12 amino acids. Germline V gene sequence: CDR1 MNHEY, CDR2 SVGAGI. The CDR3 region is CASSPQGSVAFF.

The rearrangement uses TRBV7-6 and TRBJ2-5; absent DNA, TCRdb's TRBD2 call cannot be checked. The germline gives CDR1 SGHVS, CDR2 FNYEAQ. The CDR3 contains 12 residues. The CDR3 spells CASSRGEETQYF.